The 9 T cell receptor beta chains below all came from one sample that was sequenced in a study of blood T cell repertoires in COVID-19. This table comes from immunoSEQ multiplex PCR, and its TCRdb copy is limited to in-frame clones, with some not included. The sample contains some 150,000 clones, 86% of which appear only once. The sample comprised PBMCs or T cells enriched from blood (not recorded which). Source of these receptors: a man aged 50 to 60 who had recovered from COVID-19.

This clone was detected once. Here the CDR3 DNA reads TGTGCCAGCAGCAAACTAGGGGGCGGGGAACAGCCCCAGCATTTT. Its translation is CASSKLGGGEQPQHF. The rearrangement uses TRBV28 and TRBJ1-5, with TRBD1 identical over 7 bases. The V gene's germline CDR1 is MDHEN and CDR2 SYDVKM. The CDR3 has 15 residues. V was clipped by 6 bases and J by 7 bases; unmatched bases: 12.

There are a few counts of this clone. The chain has TRBV29-1 and TRBJ1-2; TRBD1 matches 9 bases. The CDR3 spans 13 residues. Germline trimming cut 5 bases from V and 5 bases from J; bases unmatched to any gene: 6. The germline V gene has CDR1 SQVTM and CDR2 ANQGSEA. The CDR3 here is CSVSRDREYGYTF. The CDR3 nucleotides read TGCAGCGTTTCCCGGGACAGGGAGTATGGCTACACCTTC.

The rearrangement joins TRBV7-9 to TRBJ1-2; perhaps TRBD1 as D (5 bases). V was trimmed by 2 bases and J by 6 bases, leaving 13 bases between them. Germline V gene lookup returns CDR1 SEHNR and CDR2 FQNEAQ (reference sequence). The CDR3 sequence is 14 residues long. CDR3 in amino acids: CASSLLGAGDGYTF. The CDR3 region has the DNA TGTGCCAGCAGCTTATTAGGGGCCGGAGATGGCTACACCTTC.

The chain joins TRBV7-8 to TRBJ2-7; D perhaps matches TRBD1 (6 bases). The V gene lost 4 bases and the J gene lost 1 base, with 26 bases spanning the gap. This CDR3 is built from 19 residues. Germline V CDR1 and CDR2: SGHVS, FQNEAQ. The CDR3 spells CASSSSYRVLSPLSYEQYF. The CDR3 nucleotides read TGTGCCAGCAGCTCGAGCTACAGGGTCCTATCTCCACTTTCCTACGAGCAGTACTTC.

This chain joins TRBV19 and TRBJ1-5, with 9 bases identical to TRBD1. Germline V lookup: CDR1 LNHDA, CDR2 SQIVND (reference sequence). CDR3 length: 17 residues. V lost 10 bases to trimming and J lost 2 bases; unmatched junction nucleotides: 15. CDR3 sequence (DNA): TGTGCCACCCGGACAGGGGATGATTGGTTCGGCAATCAGCCCCAGCATTTT. Translating gives CATRTGDDWFGNQPQHF.

This sequence joins TRBV5-6 and TRBJ2-5; TRBD2 agrees at 11 bases. CDR3 size: 16 residues. V shed 6 bases and J 1 base; nucleotides not matched to a gene: 8. Germline values: CDR1 SGHDT, CDR2 YYEEEE. CDR3 DNA: TGTGCCAGCATCGACGTCGGACTAGCGGGCCAAGAGACCCAGTACTTC. Its translation is CASIDVGLAGQETQYF.

The gene calls are TRBV2 and TRBJ1-5, with 7 nucleotides matching TRBD1. The trim removed 6 bases at V and 9 bases at J, leaving 11 bases unmatched. The CDR3 is made up of 14 amino acids. Germline V gives CDR1 SNHLY, CDR2 FYNNEI. The CDR3 region is CASSPGTATWPQHF. DNA for the CDR3: TGTGCCAGCAGCCCCGGGACAGCGACATGGCCCCAGCATTTT.

The chain is built from TRBV18 and TRBJ1-3; 8 bases are a match to TRBD1. J lost 0 bases, V lost 6 bases, and 4 bases had no gene match. The length of the CDR3 is 15 residues. Germline V gives CDR1 KGHSH, CDR2 LQKENI. The CDR3 loop reads CASSGTGRSGNTIYF. The CDR3 DNA is TGTGCCAGCTCCGGGACAGGCCGCTCTGGAAACACCATATATTTT.

This clone was seen just once. The chain links TRBV19 to TRBJ1-3; 10 positions agree with TRBD1. Per germline, CDR1 LNHDA and CDR2 SQIVND (reference sequence). This CDR3 contains 15 residues. The J segment lost 3 bases and the V segment lost 3 bases, leaving 2 bases of the junction unmatched. CDR3 in DNA: TGTGCCAGTAGTATCGGACAGGGGGTTGGAAACACCATATATTTT. Protein product: CASSIGQGVGNTIYF.